This TCR beta chain was captured by sequencing in a study of cytomegalovirus exposure and HLA in healthy donors. V dropped 8 bases and J dropped 4 bases, with 20 bases sitting between them. The germline gives CDR1 MNHEY, CDR2 SVGAGI. The CDR3 totals 15 residues. The PCR contained 60 Vbeta and 13 Jbeta primers. Study processing details: Counted up in a later analysis, unique TCR beta chains came to about 83 million, with some 11 million shared. Some clones are missing from TCRdb's copy, which holds only in-frame ones; the method was immunoSEQ multiplex PCR. Clone size and the V and J calls come from that table; the DNA yielded D and trimming. Of hundreds of thousands of clones listed, about 77% are singletons. This clone was observed a few times. Its antigen remains unidentified. Study-wide points: Associated with cytomegalovirus, according to the listing, were some 150 TCR beta chains.

Sequencing input: PBMCs. V and J are TRBV6-5 and TRBJ2-5; tentative D call: TRBD2 (6 bases). The receptor comes from a woman aged 25 to 39 in good health and CMV-seronegative. DNA of the CDR3: TGTGCCAGCTCAGGGACTCGGATTCAGGGAGAGACCCAGTACTTC. Translation gives CASSGTRIQGETQYF.